Shown below are 7 T cell receptor beta chains from a single sample sequenced in a study of blood T cell repertoires in COVID-19. The protocol was immunoSEQ multiplex PCR, while the TCRdb copy is restricted to in-frame clones and leaves out a portion. The table shows some 150,000 clones, with approximately 83% occurring only once. Sequencing was carried out using peripheral blood. These receptors originate from a man between 65 and 79 years old with acute or convalescent COVID-19.

The V and J genes are TRBV28 and TRBJ2-1, with 13 bases aligning to TRBD2. The ends lost 8 bases at V and 7 bases at J; junction bases unmatched: 5. Germline V gives CDR1 MDHEN, CDR2 SYDVKM. The CDR3 runs 14 residues. CDR3 bases: TGTGCCAGCCGCACTAGCGGGAGGGCGAATGAGCAGTTCTTC. Its translation is CASRTSGRANEQFF.

This clone was picked up one time. This chain connects TRBV7-8 to TRBJ1-1; D possibly corresponds to TRBD1 (5 bases). This CDR3 region has 14 residues. Germline-derived CDR1 and CDR2 are SGHVS and FQNEAQ. V gave up 5 bases and J gave up 5 bases, with 15 bases separating them. The CDR3, as DNA: TGTGCCAGCAGCCCGCCCCCGGACATGACTGAAGCTTTCTTT. Its translation is CASSPPPDMTEAFF.

The CDR3 is CAWSAPDGYNQPQHF. The CDR3 DNA is TGTGCCTGGAGTGCTCCCGACGGGTACAATCAGCCCCAGCATTTT. The V and J genes are TRBV30 and TRBJ1-5, with no clear D. Trimming took off 1 base at V and 3 bases at J, with 13 bases between the two ends. Germline CDR1 GTSNPN, CDR2 SVGIG (reference sequence). CDR3 length: 15 residues.

The chain couples TRBV19 to TRBJ2-2, with a possible D match to TRBD1 (5 bases). CDR3 length equals 15 residues. Germline V gene lookup returns CDR1 LNHDA and CDR2 SQIVND (reference sequence). Trimming took off 6 bases at V and 0 bases at J, with 11 bases between the two ends. The CDR3 nucleotides read TGTGCCAGTAGCACCAGGGCCTCGAACACCGGGGAGCTGTTTTTT. Protein sequence: CASSTRASNTGELFF.

V usage is TRBV24-1 and J usage is TRBJ2-5; D gene unclear. From germline, CDR1 is KGHDR and CDR2 SFDVKD. This CDR3 is built from 14 residues. V was clipped by 4 bases and J by 0 bases, with 8 bases between them. In DNA form, the CDR3 reads TGTGCCACCAGTGAGGCATCGTACCAAGAGACCCAGTACTTC. Amino acid sequence: CATSEASYQETQYF.

The chain has TRBV15 and TRBJ2-2, with 8 bases fitting TRBD2. Germline lookup yields CDR1 LNHNV and CDR2 YYDKDF (reference sequence). Unmatched junction bases numbered 4, after V lost 6 bases and J lost 1 base. There are 15 residues in the CDR3. CDR3 loop: CATSTSGRNTGELFF. CDR3 DNA sequence: TGTGCCACCAGTACGAGCGGGAGGAACACCGGGGAGCTGTTTTTT.

CDR3 region: CASSPTGNPQETQYF. The DNA of the CDR3 is TGTGCCAGCAGCCCAACAGGGAATCCGCAAGAGACCCAGTACTTC. The V gene is TRBV11-3, the J gene TRBJ2-5; tentative D call: TRBD1 (6 bases). The CDR3 contains 15 residues. The V gene's germline CDR1 is SGHNT and CDR2 YENEEA. Between the trimmed V and J ends, which lost 5 bases and 2 bases, there was a span of 15 bases.